This TCR beta chain originates from a study of beta chain features in type 1 diabetes. The study, taken as a whole, reports: The study found moderately but significantly shorter TCRB CDR3s in all four CD4+ subsets of Type 1 diabetes patients. Among type 1 diabetes patients, VDJ junctions had fewer insertions and more deletions.

TCRB transcripts that were expressed got sequenced, as all of the isolated RNA had been reverse transcribed. The table came from immunoSEQ multiplex PCR; TCRdb's copy has only in-frame clones and leaves some out. This sample has about 900,000 clones, with 15% to 20% found just once. Germline assignment: CDR1 SGHTA and CDR2 FQGNSA. Trimming cost V 1 base and J 7 bases, with 20 bases left between them. The CDR3 runs 17 residues. Only a few counts were recorded for this clone. Its antigen is currently unknown. This sequence was found in a woman between 18 and 29 years old in good health. The rearrangement links TRBV7-2 to TRBJ2-1; D call uncertain. The sequencing sample was made of naive CD4+ T cells from blood. The CDR3, as DNA: TGTGCCAGCAGCTTAGAGCTTGTGAGACCACGTGGGAATGAGCAGTTCTTC. This gives the protein CASSLELVRPRGNEQFF.